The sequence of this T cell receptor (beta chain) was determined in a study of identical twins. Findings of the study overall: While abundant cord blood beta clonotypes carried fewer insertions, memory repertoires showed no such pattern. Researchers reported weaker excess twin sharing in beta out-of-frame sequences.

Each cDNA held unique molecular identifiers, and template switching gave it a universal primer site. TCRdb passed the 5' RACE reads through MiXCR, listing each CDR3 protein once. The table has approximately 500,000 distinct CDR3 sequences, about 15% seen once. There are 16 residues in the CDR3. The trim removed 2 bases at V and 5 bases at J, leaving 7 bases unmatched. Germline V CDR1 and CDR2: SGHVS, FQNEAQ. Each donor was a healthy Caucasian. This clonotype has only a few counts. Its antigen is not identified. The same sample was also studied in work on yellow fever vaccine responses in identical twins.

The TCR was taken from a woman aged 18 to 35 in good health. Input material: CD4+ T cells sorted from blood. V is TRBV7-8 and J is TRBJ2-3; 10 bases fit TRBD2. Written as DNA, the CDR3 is TGTGCCAGCAGCTTACGGTCTAGCGGGAGTGGAGATACGCAGTATTTT. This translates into CASSLRSSGSGDTQYF.